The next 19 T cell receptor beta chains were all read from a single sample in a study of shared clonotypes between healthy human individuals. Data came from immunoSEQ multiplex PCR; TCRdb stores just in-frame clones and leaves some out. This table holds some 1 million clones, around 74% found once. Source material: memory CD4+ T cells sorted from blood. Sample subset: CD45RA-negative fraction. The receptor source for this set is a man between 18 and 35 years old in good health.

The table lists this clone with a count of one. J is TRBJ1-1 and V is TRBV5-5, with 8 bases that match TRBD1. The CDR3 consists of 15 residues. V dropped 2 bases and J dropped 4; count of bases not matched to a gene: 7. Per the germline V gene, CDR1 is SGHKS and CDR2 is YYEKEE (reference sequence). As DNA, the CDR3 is TGTGCCAGCAGCTTAAGACCACAGGGGGGCACTGAAGCTTTCTTT. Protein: CASSLRPQGGTEAFF.

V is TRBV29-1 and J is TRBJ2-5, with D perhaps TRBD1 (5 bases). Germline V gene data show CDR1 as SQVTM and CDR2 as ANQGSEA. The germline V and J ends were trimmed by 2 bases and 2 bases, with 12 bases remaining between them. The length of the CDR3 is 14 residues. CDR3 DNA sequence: TGCAGCGTTGAAAACCAGGGCCAACAAGAGACCCAGTACTTC. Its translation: CSVENQGQQETQYF. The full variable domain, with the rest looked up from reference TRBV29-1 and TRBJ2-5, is SAVISQKPSRDICQRGTSLTIQCQVDSQVTMMFWYRQQPGQSLTLIATANQGSEATYESGFVIDKFPISRPNLTFSTLTVSNMSPEDSSIYLCSVENQGQQETQYFGPGTRLLVL.

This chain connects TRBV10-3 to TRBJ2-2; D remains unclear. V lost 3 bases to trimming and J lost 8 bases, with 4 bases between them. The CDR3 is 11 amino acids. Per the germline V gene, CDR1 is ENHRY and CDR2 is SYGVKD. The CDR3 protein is CAISENGELFF. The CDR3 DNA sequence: TGTGCCATCAGTGAAAATGGGGAGCTGTTTTTT.

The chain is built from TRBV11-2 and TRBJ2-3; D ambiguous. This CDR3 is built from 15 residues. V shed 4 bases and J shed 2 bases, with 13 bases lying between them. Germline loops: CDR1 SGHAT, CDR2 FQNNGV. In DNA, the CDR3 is TGTGCCAGCAGCTCAGTAAGAGGAGCCACAGATACGCAGTATTTT. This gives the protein CASSSVRGATDTQYF.

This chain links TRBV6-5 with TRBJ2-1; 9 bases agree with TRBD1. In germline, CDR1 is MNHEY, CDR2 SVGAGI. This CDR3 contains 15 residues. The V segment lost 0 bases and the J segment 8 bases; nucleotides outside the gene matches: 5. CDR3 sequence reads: CASSYSGTGSHEQFF. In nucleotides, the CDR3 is TGTGCCAGCAGTTACTCAGGGACAGGGTCCCATGAGCAGTTCTTC.

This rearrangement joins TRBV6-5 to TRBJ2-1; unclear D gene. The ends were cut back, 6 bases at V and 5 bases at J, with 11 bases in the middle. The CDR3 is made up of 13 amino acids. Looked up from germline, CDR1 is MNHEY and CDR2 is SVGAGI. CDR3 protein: CASSKQRNNEQFF. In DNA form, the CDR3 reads TGTGCCAGCAGCAAACAGAGAAACAATGAGCAGTTCTTC.

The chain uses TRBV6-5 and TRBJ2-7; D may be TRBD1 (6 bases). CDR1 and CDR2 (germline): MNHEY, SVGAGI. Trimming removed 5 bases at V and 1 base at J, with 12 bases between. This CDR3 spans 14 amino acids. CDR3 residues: CASSTMDSSYEQYF. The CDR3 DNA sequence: TGTGCCAGCAGTACCATGGACAGTTCCTACGAGCAGTACTTC.

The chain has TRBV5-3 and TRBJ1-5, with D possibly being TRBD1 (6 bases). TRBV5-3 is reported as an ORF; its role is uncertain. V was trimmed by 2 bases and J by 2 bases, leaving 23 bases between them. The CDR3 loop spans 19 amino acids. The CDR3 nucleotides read TGTGCCAGAAGCTTTCACGTGGCAGGGGAGGAGTATCGCAATCAGCCCCAGCATTTT. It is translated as CARSFHVAGEEYRNQPQHF.

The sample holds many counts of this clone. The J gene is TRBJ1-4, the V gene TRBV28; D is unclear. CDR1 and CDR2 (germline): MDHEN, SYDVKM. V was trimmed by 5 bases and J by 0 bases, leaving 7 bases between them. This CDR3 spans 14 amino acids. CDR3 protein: CASSVQTTNEKLFF. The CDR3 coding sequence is TGTGCCAGCAGTGTACAGACAACTAATGAAAAACTGTTTTTT.

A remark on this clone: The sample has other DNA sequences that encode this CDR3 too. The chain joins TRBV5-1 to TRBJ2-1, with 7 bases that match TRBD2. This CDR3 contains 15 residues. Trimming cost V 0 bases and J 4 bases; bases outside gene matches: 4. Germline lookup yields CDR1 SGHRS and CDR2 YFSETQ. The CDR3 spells CASSLGLAEYNEQFF. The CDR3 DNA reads TGCGCCAGCAGCTTGGGGCTAGCGGAGTACAATGAGCAGTTCTTC.

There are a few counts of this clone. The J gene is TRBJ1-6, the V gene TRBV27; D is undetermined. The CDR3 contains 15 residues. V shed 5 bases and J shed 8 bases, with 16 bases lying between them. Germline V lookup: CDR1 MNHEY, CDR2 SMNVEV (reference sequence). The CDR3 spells CASSPTGNSYSPLHF. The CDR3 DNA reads TGTGCCAGCAGTCCGACGGGAAACTCCTATTCACCCCTCCACTTT.

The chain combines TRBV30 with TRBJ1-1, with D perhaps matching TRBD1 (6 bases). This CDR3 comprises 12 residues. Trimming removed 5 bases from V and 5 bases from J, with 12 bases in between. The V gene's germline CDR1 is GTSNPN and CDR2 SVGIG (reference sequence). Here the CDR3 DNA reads TGTGCCTGGGCTACAAGGGGGACTGAAGCTTTCTTT. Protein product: CAWATRGTEAFF.

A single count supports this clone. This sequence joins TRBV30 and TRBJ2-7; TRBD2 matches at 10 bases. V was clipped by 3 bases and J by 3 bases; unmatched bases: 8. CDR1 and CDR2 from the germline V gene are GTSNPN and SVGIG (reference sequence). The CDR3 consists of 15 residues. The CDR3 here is CAWRKTSGSVYEQYF. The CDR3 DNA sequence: TGTGCCTGGAGGAAGACTAGCGGGTCGGTCTACGAGCAGTACTTC.

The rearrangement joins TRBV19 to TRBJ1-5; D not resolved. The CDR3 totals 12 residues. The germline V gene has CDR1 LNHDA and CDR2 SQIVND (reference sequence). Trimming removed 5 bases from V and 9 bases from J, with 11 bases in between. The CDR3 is CASSPGLGPQHF. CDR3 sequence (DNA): TGTGCCAGTAGTCCCGGGTTAGGGCCCCAGCATTTT.

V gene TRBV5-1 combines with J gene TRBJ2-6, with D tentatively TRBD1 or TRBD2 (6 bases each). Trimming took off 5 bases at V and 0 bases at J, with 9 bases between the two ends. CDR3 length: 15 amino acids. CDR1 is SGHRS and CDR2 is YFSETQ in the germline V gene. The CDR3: CASSGGGSGANVLTF. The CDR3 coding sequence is TGCGCCAGCAGTGGAGGGGGCTCTGGGGCCAACGTCCTGACTTTC. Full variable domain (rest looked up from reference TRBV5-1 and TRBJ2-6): KAGVTQTPRYLIKTRGQQVTLSCSPISGHRSVSWYQQTPGQGLQFLFEYFSETQRNKGNFPGRFSGRQFSNSRSEMNVSTLELGDSALYLCASSGGGSGANVLTFGAGSRLTVL.

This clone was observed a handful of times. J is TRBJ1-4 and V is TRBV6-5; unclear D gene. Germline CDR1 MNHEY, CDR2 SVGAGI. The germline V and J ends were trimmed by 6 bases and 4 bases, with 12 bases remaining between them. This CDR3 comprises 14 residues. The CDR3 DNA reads TGTGCCAGCAGCCGACATCAAGATAATGAAAAACTGTTTTTT. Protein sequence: CASSRHQDNEKLFF.

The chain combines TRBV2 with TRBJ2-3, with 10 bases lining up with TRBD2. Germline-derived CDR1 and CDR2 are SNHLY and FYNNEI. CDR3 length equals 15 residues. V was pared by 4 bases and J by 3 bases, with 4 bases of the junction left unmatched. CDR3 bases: TGTGCCAGCAGTGGTAGCGGGGGGAGGACAGATACGCAGTATTTT. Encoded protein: CASSGSGGRTDTQYF.

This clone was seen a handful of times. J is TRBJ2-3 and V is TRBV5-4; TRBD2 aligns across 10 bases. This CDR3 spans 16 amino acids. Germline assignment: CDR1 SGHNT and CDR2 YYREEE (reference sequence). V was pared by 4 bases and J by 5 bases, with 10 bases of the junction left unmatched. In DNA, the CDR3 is TGTGCCAGCAGCCGGAGGCTTAGCGGGGGGATAGATACGCAGTATTTT. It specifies CASSRRLSGGIDTQYF.

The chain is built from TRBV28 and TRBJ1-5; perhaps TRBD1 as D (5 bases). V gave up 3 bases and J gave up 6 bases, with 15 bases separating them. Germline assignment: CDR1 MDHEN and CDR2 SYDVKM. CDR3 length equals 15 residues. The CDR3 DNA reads TGTGCCAGCAGTTTTGGGGGGGTTTATGGTCAGCCCCAGCATTTT. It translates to CASSFGGVYGQPQHF.